These 24 T cell receptor beta chains were all obtained from the same sample, sequenced in a study of blood T cell repertoires in COVID-19. Using immunoSEQ multiplex PCR, the repertoire was profiled, and TCRdb retains in-frame clones only, with some absent. The data contain 80,000 to 100,000 clones, 81% of them singletons. Material for sequencing was peripheral blood. The receptors stem from a man aged 55 to 70 with acute or convalescent COVID-19.

The gene calls are TRBV2 and TRBJ2-1; 12 bases match TRBD2. CDR3 length: 16 residues. Losses at the gene ends were 1 base for V and 10 bases for J; bases not matched to a gene: 8. Germline CDR1 reads SNHLY; CDR2 reads FYNNEI. CDR3 bases: TGTGCCAGCAGTGAAGGGCTAGCGGGAGGGCCAGGGGAGCAGTTCTTC. Amino acids: CASSEGLAGGPGEQFF.

This chain links TRBV5-1 with TRBJ2-1; 7 nucleotides line up with TRBD1. Trimming at V came to 0 bases and at J to 4 bases, leaving 4 bases not matched to a gene. The germline V gene encodes CDR1 SGHRS and CDR2 YFSETQ. The CDR3 is 15 residues long. The CDR3 here is CASSLDGQEYNEQFF. The CDR3 bases are TGCGCCAGCAGCTTGGACGGACAGGAGTACAATGAGCAGTTCTTC.

This sequence joins TRBV20-1 and TRBJ2-5; no definite D call. CDR1 and CDR2 from the germline V gene are DFQATT and SNEGSKA (reference sequence). Trimming took 2 bases from V and 5 from J, leaving 6 bases between them. There are 11 residues in the CDR3. The CDR3 DNA reads as TGCAGTGCTAGAAAGGAGGAGACCCAGTACTTC. Translating gives CSARKEETQYF.

In the case of this clone: A read error is possible here, since a much larger clone lies one base away. The chain employs TRBV14 and TRBJ2-5; D gene unclear. This CDR3 contains 16 residues. Germline V gene sequence: CDR1 SGHDN, CDR2 FVKESK. In DNA, the CDR3 is TGTGTCAGCAGCCCGATCGAGCAGGCCCTTGAAGAGACCCAGTACTTC. Its protein product is CVSSPIEQALEETQYF.

This clone was seen more than once but under ten times. This rearrangement joins TRBV12-3 or TRBV12-4 to TRBJ2-1; unclear D gene. With 5 bases removed from V and 2 bases from J, the gap between germline ends came to 7 bases. CDR3 size: 13 residues. This chain's CDR3 is CASSPSPYNEQFF. The CDR3 DNA is TGTGCCAGCAGTCCCAGTCCCTACAATGAGCAGTTCTTC.

The chain carries TRBV10-1 and TRBJ1-1; D remains ambiguous. The CDR3 loop spans 14 amino acids. V lost 4 bases to trimming and J lost 4 bases, with 13 bases between them. The germline V gene encodes CDR1 WNHNN and CDR2 SYGVQD (reference sequence). The CDR3: CASSGQVGSTEAFF. CDR3 bases: TGCGCCAGCAGTGGTCAGGTAGGAAGCACTGAAGCTTTCTTT.

The J gene is TRBJ1-5, the V gene TRBV28, with 7 bases that match TRBD1. In germline, CDR1 is MDHEN, CDR2 SYDVKM. Trimming cost V 3 bases and J 5 bases; bases outside gene matches: 7. There are 15 residues in the CDR3. The DNA for the CDR3 is TGTGCCAGCAGTTTCCAGGGGGAGATCGATCAGCCCCAGCATTTT. Translating gives CASSFQGEIDQPQHF.

CDR3 in amino acids: CASSFLAEYTDTQYF. DNA of the CDR3: TGTGCCAGCAGCTTCCTAGCGGAGTACACAGATACGCAGTATTTT. This chain links TRBV6-5 with TRBJ2-3; the match to TRBD2 covers 7 bases. Germline V gives CDR1 MNHEY, CDR2 SVGAGI. The CDR3 loop spans 15 amino acids. Trimming at V came to 6 bases and at J to 2 bases, leaving 8 bases not matched to a gene.

The V and J genes are TRBV6-4 and TRBJ2-3; TRBD2 is a possible D gene (7 bases). V lost 6 bases and J lost 8, with 21 bases in between. Germline assignment: CDR1 MRHNA and CDR2 SNTAGT. The CDR3 consists of 15 residues. For the CDR3, the DNA is TGTGCCAGCAGCCAAGAGGAGGGGGGGGCAGCTACGCAGTATTTT. Translated: CASSQEEGGAATQYF.

In this sample, this clone turned up once. The chain joins TRBV4-3 to TRBJ2-7; D perhaps matches TRBD2 (7 bases). V was clipped by 1 base and J by 2 bases, with 12 bases between them. The CDR3 length is 15 residues. The V gene's germline CDR1 is LGHNA and CDR2 YSLEER. The CDR3, as DNA: TGCGCCAGCAGCCAAGGAGGGGAGGGGGCCTACGAGCAGTACTTC. Translating it yields CASSQGGEGAYEQYF.

V usage is TRBV23-1 and J usage is TRBJ2-1; 14 bases are a match to TRBD2. TRBV23-1 is flagged as an ORF with uncertain function. V was clipped by 7 bases and J by 4 bases; unmatched bases: 6. The CDR3 runs to 16 residues. DNA for the CDR3: TGCGCCAGCATCCCGACTAGCGGGGGGGAATACAATGAGCAGTTCTTC. Translation gives CASIPTSGGEYNEQFF.

The chain recombines TRBV6-2 or TRBV6-3 with TRBJ1-2; D not certain. The germline V gene encodes CDR1 MNHEY and CDR2 SVGEGT. The CDR3 totals 14 residues. Trimming removed 4 bases at V and 5 bases at J, with 14 bases between. CDR3: CASSFPDGVYGYTF. The CDR3 coding sequence is TGTGCCAGCAGTTTCCCAGATGGAGTGTATGGCTACACCTTC.

This clone was detected once. V is TRBV10-3 and J is TRBJ2-7, with 8 bases fitting TRBD2. Losses at the gene ends were 6 bases for V and 2 bases for J; bases not matched to a gene: 6. The germline V gene encodes CDR1 ENHRY and CDR2 SYGVKD. This CDR3 comprises 14 residues. CDR3 amino acids: CAIRAGAVTYEQYF. The CDR3 bases are TGTGCCATCAGAGCGGGGGCCGTAACCTACGAGCAGTACTTC.

The V and J genes are TRBV6-5 and TRBJ1-3; 7 positions match TRBD1. After removal of 0 bases from V and 1 base from J, the junction contained 0 bases not matched to a gene. This CDR3 comprises 15 residues. Germline CDR1 reads MNHEY; CDR2 reads SVGAGI. CDR3 amino acids: CASSYSTGSGNTIYF. The CDR3 DNA is TGTGCCAGCAGTTACTCGACAGGGTCTGGAAACACCATATATTTT.

The chain joins TRBV5-1 to TRBJ2-1; TRBD1 matches at 12 bases. V lost 4 bases and J lost 6; bases outside the gene matches: 5. The germline V gene has CDR1 SGHRS and CDR2 YFSETQ. The CDR3 has 15 residues. The DNA of the CDR3 is TGCGCCAGCAGCGCCGGGACAGGGGGCGTCAATGAGCAGTTCTTC. It encodes CASSAGTGGVNEQFF.

V usage is TRBV27 and J usage is TRBJ2-5; D unresolved. This CDR3 has 14 residues. The germline gives CDR1 MNHEY, CDR2 SMNVEV (reference sequence). Trimming removed 8 bases at V and 3 bases at J, with 16 bases between. This CDR3 reads CASGSGWSKETQYF. The CDR3 DNA follows: TGTGCCAGCGGGTCGGGTTGGTCCAAAGAGACCCAGTACTTC.

This clone is classed as medium-sized. This chain connects TRBV6-5 to TRBJ2-3; the match to TRBD2 covers 9 bases. Losses at the gene ends were 2 bases for V and 4 bases for J; bases not matched to a gene: 4. Germline CDR1 and CDR2: MNHEY and SVGAGI. This CDR3 contains 15 residues. The CDR3 loop reads CASSYGGGASDTQYF. Written as DNA, the CDR3 is TGTGCCAGCAGTTACGGCGGGGGGGCGTCAGATACGCAGTATTTT.

The CDR3 spells CASSFRMGTVNTEAFF. The CDR3 DNA follows: TGTGCCAGCAGCTTTAGGATGGGGACAGTGAACACTGAAGCTTTCTTT. This sequence joins TRBV11-2 and TRBJ1-1, with TRBD1 matching 7 bases. The trim removed 3 bases at V and 0 bases at J, leaving 7 bases unmatched. The CDR3 length is 16 residues. Per the germline V gene, CDR1 is SGHAT and CDR2 is FQNNGV.

The V call is TRBV19, the J call TRBJ1-1; D uncertain. CDR3 length: 14 amino acids. The V end was cut by 7 bases, the J end by 0 bases, with 12 bases between. The germline V gene has CDR1 LNHDA and CDR2 SQIVND (reference sequence). CDR3 sequence: CASIPRRLNTEAFF. The CDR3, as DNA: TGTGCCAGTATCCCGCGGAGACTGAACACTGAAGCTTTCTTT.

V usage is TRBV28 and J usage is TRBJ2-7, with 7 bases fitting TRBD1. With V trimmed by 2 bases and J by 3 bases, 7 bases remained unmatched. CDR3 length equals 15 residues. The germline V gene has CDR1 MDHEN and CDR2 SYDVKM. CDR3 bases: TGTGCCAGCAGTTTAGTGGGGGACAGAGACTACGAGCAGTACTTC. Translation gives CASSLVGDRDYEQYF.

V gene TRBV6-5 combines with J gene TRBJ2-2, with 10 bases identical to TRBD2. V shed 6 bases and J 5 bases; nucleotides not matched to a gene: 6. Germline CDR1 MNHEY, CDR2 SVGAGI. CDR3 length: 15 residues. CDR3 bases: TGTGCCAGCAGGAGCGGGGGGGCCGGGACCGGGGAGCTGTTTTTT. Translating it yields CASRSGGAGTGELFF.

CDR3 bases: TGTGCCAGCAGTTACTCGAGGCAGGGCAGCAATCAGCCCCAGCATTTT. Its protein is CASSYSRQGSNQPQHF. J is TRBJ1-5 and V is TRBV6-5; perhaps TRBD1 as D (5 bases). Deletions cut 0 bases from V and 1 base from J, with 10 bases between. Germline V lookup: CDR1 MNHEY, CDR2 SVGAGI. This CDR3 contains 16 residues.

V and J are TRBV9 and TRBJ2-1, with TRBD2 identical over 9 bases. J lost 8 bases, V lost 0 bases, and 6 bases had no gene match. Germline V gene lookup returns CDR1 SGDLS and CDR2 YYNGEE. The CDR3 length is 15 residues. The CDR3 region is CASSVDGTSPDEQFF. CDR3 DNA: TGTGCCAGCAGCGTAGACGGGACTAGCCCTGATGAGCAGTTCTTC.

V and J are TRBV2 and TRBJ1-1, with D unclear. This CDR3 is 14 amino acids long. V was cut by 7 bases and J by 6 bases, with 18 bases left in between. Germline V gives CDR1 SNHLY, CDR2 FYNNEI. CDR3 region: CASNPLGGLAEAFF. The CDR3 bases are TGTGCCAGCAACCCCCTAGGCGGCCTAGCTGAAGCTTTCTTT.